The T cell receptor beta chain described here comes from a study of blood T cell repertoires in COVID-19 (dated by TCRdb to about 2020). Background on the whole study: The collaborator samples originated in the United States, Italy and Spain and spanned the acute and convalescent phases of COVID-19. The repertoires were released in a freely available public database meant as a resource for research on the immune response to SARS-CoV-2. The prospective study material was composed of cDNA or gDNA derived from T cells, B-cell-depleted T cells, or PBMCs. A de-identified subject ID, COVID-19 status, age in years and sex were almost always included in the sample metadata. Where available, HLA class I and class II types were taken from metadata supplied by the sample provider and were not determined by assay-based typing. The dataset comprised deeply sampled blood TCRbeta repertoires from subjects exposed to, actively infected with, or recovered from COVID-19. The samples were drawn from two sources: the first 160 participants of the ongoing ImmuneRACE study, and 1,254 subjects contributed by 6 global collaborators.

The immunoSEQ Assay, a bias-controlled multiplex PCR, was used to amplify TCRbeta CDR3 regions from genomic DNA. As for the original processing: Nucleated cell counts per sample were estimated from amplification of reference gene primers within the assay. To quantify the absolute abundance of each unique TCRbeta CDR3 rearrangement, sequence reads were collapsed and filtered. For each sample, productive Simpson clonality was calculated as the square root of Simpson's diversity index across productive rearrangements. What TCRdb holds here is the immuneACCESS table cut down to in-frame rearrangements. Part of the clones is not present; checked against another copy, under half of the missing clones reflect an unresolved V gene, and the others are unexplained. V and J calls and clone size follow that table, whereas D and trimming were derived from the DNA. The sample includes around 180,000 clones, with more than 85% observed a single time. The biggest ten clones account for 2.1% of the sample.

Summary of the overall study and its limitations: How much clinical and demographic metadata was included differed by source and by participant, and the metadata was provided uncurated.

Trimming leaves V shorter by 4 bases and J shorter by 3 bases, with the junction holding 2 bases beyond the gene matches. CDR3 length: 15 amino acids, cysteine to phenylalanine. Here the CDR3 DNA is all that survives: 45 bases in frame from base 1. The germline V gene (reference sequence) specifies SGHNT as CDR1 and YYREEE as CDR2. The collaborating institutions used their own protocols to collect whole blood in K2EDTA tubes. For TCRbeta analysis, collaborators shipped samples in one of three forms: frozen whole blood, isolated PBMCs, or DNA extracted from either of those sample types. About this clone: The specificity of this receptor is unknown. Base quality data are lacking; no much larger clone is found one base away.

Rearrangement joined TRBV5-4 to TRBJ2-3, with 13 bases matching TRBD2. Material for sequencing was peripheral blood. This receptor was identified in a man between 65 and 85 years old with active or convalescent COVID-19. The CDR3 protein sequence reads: CASSKGLAGTDTQYF. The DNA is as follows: TGTGCCAGCAGCAAGGGACTAGCGGGAACAGATACGCAGTATTTT.